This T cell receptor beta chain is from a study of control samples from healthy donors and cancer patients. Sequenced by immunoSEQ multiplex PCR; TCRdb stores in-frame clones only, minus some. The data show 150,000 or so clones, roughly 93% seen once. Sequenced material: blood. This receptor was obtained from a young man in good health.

CDR3 sequence reads: CASSPAPGAGELFF. In DNA, the CDR3 is TGTGCCAGCAGTCCCGCGCCGGGGGCCGGGGAGCTGTTTTTT. The chain combines TRBV6-6 with TRBJ2-2; weak D call: TRBD2 (6 bases). This CDR3 spans 14 amino acids. Germline lookup yields CDR1 MNHNY and CDR2 SVGAGI (reference sequence). V lost 5 bases to trimming and J lost 6 bases, with 13 bases between them.